This T cell receptor (beta chain) was captured by sequencing in a study of OX40 agonist ivuxolimab in advanced cancers. Remarks on this clone: Its specificity is unknown.

Findings and caveats of the study: At 0.1 to 3.0 mg/kg, clonal expansion of CD4+ and CD8+ blood T cells had occurred by week 6. Undetermined was the antigen specificity of the expanded peripheral T cells.

Profiling relied on immunoSEQ multiplex PCR, and the TCRdb table lists in-frame clones only, not all of them. The table shows approximately 77,000 clones, with 90% to 95% occurring only once. The TCR sequence derives from an adult with an advanced solid tumor such as melanoma, head and neck, liver or kidney cancer. The sequencing used CD4+ or CD8+ T cells sorted from blood, collected in a trial of the OX40 agonist ivuxolimab.

CDR3 protein: CASSLGFRNSYNSPLHF. Written as DNA, the CDR3 is TGTGCCAGCAGCTTGGGGTTCCGAAACTCCTATAATTCACCCCTCCACTTT. The V call is TRBV5-5, the J call TRBJ1-6; D not certain. The CDR3 has 17 amino acids. Germline CDR1 is SGHKS and CDR2 is YYEKEE (reference sequence). The germline V and J ends were trimmed by 0 bases and 0 bases, with 10 bases remaining between them.